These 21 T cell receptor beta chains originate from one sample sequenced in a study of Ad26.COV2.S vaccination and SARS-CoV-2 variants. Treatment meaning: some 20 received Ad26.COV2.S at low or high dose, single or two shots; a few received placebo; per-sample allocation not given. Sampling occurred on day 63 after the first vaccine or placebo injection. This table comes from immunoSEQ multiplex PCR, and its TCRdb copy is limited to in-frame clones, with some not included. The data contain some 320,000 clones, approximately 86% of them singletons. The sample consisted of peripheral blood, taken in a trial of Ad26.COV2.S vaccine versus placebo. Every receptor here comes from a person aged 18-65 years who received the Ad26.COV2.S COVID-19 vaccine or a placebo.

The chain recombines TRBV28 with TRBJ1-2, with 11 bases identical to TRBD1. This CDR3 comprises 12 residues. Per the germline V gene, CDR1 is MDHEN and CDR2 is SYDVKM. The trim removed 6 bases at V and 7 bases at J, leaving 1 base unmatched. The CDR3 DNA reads TGTGCCAGCAGGGGACAGGGGGTTGGCTACACCTTC. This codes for CASRGQGVGYTF.

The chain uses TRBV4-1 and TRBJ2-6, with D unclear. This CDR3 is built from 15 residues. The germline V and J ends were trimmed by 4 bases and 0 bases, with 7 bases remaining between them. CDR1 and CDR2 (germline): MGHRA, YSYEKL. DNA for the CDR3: TGCGCCAGCAGCCCAACGAACTCTGGGGCCAACGTCCTGACTTTC. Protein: CASSPTNSGANVLTF.

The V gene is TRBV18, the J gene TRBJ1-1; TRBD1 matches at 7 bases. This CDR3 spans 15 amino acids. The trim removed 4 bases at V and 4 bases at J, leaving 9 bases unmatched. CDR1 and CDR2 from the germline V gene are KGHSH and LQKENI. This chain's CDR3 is CASSRPTQGVTEAFF. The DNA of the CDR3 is TGTGCCAGCTCACGACCGACCCAGGGGGTCACTGAAGCTTTCTTT.

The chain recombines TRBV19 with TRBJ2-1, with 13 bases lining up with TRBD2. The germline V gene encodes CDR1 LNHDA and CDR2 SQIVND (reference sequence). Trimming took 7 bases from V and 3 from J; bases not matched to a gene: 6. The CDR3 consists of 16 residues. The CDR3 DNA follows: TGTGCCAGTACCCCAAGGACTAGCGGGGGCTACAATGAGCAGTTCTTC. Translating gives CASTPRTSGGYNEQFF.

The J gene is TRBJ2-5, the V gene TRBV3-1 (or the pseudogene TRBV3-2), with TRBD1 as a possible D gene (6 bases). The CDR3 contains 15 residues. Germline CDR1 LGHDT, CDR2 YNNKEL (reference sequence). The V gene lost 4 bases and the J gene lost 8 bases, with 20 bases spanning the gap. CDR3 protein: CASSPWTDPKRTQYF. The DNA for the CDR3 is TGTGCCAGCAGCCCCTGGACAGATCCCAAGAGAACCCAGTACTTC.

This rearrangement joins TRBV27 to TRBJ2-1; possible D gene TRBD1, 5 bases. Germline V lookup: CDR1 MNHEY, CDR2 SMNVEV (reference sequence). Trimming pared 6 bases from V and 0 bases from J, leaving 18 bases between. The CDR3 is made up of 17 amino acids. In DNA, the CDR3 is TGTGCCAGCAGGCCGAAGACAGTTCTGAGCTCCTACAATGAGCAGTTCTTC. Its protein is CASRPKTVLSSYNEQFF.

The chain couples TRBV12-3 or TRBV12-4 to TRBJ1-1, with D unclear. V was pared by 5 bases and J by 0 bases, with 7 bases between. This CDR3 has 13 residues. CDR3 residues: CASSQLLNTEAFF. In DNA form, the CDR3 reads TGTGCCAGCAGTCAGTTACTGAACACTGAAGCTTTCTTT.

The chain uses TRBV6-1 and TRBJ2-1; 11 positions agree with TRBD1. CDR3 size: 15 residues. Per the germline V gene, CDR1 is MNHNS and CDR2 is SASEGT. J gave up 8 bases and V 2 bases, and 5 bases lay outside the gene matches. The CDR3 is CASSERDRGIDEQFF. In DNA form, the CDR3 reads TGTGCCAGCAGTGAAAGGGACAGGGGGATCGATGAGCAGTTCTTC.

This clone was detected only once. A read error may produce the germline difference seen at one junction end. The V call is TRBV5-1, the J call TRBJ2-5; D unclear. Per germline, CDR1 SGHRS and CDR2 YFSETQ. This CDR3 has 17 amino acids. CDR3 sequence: CASRLGYRASRQETQYF. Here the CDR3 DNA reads TGCGCCAGCAGGTTGGGTTACCGGGCCTCACGCCAGGAGACCCAGTACTTC.

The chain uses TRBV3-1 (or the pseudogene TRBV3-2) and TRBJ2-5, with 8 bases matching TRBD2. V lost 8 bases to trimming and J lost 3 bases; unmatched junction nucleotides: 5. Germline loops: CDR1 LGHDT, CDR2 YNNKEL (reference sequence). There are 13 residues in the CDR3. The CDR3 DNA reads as TGTGCCAGCTCATATAGCGGGGAAGAGACCCAGTACTTC. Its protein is CASSYSGEETQYF.

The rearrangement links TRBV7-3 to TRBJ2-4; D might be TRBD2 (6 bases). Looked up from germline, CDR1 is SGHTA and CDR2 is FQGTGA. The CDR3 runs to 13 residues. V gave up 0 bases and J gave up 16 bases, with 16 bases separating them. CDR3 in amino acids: CASSLTPRGQKYF. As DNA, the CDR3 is TGTGCCAGCAGCTTAACGCCGCGGGGCCAGAAATACTTC.

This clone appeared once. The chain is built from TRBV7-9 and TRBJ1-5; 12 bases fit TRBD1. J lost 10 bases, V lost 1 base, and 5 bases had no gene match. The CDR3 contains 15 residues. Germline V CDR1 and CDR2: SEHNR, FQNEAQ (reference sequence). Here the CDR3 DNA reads TGTGCCAGCAGCTTAGACGGGACAGGGGGCGATCCCCAGCATTTT. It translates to CASSLDGTGGDPQHF.

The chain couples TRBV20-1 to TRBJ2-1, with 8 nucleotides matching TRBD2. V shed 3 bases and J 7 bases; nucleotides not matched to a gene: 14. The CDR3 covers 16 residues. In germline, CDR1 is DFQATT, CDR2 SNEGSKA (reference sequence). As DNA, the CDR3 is TGCAGTGCTAGTAGGACTCTTAAGAGCGGGGGAAATGAGCAGTTCTTC. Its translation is CSASRTLKSGGNEQFF.

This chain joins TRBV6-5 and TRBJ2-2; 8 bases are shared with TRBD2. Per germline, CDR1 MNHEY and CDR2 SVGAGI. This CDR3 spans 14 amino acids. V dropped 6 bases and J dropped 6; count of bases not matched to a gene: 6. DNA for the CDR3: TGTGCCAGCAGACGTATAGCGGGGCCCGGGGAGCTGTTTTTT. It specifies CASRRIAGPGELFF.

CDR3 DNA sequence: TGTGCCAGCAGCCAACAGCGCGCACCAAATTCACCCCTCCACTTT. It encodes CASSQQRAPNSPLHF. The chain combines TRBV14 with TRBJ1-6; D gene ambiguous. Germline CDR1 is SGHDN and CDR2 is FVKESK. The CDR3 is 15 residues long. V was trimmed by 2 bases and J by 7 bases, leaving 12 bases between them.

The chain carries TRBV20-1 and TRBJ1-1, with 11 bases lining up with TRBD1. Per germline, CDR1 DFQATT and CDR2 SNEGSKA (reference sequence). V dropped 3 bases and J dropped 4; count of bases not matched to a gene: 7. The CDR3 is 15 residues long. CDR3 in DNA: TGCAGTGCTAGTGCACCGGGACAGGGGGGCACTGAAGCTTTCTTT. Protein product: CSASAPGQGGTEAFF.

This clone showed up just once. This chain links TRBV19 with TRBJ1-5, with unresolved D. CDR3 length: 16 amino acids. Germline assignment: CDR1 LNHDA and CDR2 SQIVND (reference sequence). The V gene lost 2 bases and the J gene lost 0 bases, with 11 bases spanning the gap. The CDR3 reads CASSIMAPYSNQPQHF. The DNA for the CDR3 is TGTGCCAGTAGTATAATGGCACCATATAGCAATCAGCCCCAGCATTTT. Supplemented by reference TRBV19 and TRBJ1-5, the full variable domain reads DGGITQSPKYLFRKEGQNVTLSCEQNLNHDAMYWYRQDPGQGLRLIYYSQIVNDFQKGDIAEGYSVSREKKESFPLTVTSAQKNPTAFYLCASSIMAPYSNQPQHFGDGTRLSIL.

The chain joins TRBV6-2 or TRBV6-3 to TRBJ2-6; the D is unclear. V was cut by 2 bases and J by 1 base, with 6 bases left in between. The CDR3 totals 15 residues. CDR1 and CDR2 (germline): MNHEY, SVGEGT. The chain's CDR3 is CASSYASSGANVLTF. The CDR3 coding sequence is TGTGCCAGCAGTTACGCGTCTTCTGGGGCCAACGTCCTGACTTTC.

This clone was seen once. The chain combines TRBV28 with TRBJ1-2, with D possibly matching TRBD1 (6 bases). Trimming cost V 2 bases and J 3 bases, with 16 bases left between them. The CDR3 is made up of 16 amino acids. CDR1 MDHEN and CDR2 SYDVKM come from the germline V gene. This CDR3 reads CASSLAGAGSDYGYTF. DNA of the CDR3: TGTGCCAGCAGTTTAGCAGGGGCGGGTTCGGACTATGGCTACACCTTC.

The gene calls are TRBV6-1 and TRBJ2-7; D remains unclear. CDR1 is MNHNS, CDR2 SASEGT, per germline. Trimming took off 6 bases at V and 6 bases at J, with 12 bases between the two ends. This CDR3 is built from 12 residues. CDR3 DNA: TGTGCCAGCAGCCAGAACTCACTCGAGCAGTACTTC. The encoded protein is CASSQNSLEQYF.

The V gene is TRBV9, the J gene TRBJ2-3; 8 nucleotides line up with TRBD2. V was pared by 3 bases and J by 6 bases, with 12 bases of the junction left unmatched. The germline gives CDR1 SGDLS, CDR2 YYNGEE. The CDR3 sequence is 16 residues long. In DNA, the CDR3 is TGTGCCAGCAGCGCAAGTTCGCGGACTAGCTTTGATACGCAGTATTTT. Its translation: CASSASSRTSFDTQYF.